A single sample gave rise to the 29 T cell receptor beta chains below, sequenced in a study of shared clonotypes between healthy human individuals. The assay was immunoSEQ multiplex PCR, and TCRdb's table has in-frame clones only and misses some. The sample shows about 520,000 clones, around 73% of them seen only once. Source material: PBMCs. These receptors all come from a woman aged 40 to 50 in good health. Some clones in this sample may be carry-over from other donors' samples.

This clone was found a few times. J is TRBJ1-6 and V is TRBV20-1; D is perhaps TRBD1 (5 bases). Germline loops: CDR1 DFQATT, CDR2 SNEGSKA (reference sequence). Trimming took off 8 bases at V and 13 bases at J, with 15 bases between the two ends. CDR3 length: 11 residues. The CDR3 DNA sequence: TGCAGTCCCGGGACCGCCGGGCCCCTCCACTTT. Protein sequence: CSPGTAGPLHF.

J is TRBJ2-7 and V is TRBV7-8, with 7 bases identical to TRBD1. V shed 5 bases and J 4 bases; nucleotides not matched to a gene: 8. Germline CDR1 SGHVS, CDR2 FQNEAQ. The CDR3 has 14 amino acids. CDR3 loop: CASSPTGKGYEQYF. CDR3 coding DNA: TGTGCCAGCAGCCCGACAGGGAAGGGGTACGAGCAGTACTTC. Full variable domain (rest looked up from reference TRBV7-8 and TRBJ2-7): GAGVSQSPRYKVAKRGQDVALRCDPISGHVSLFWYQQALGQGPEFLTYFQNEAQLDKSGLPSDRFFAERPEGSVSTLKIQRTQQEDSAVYLCASSPTGKGYEQYFGPGTRLTVT.

This clone appeared a few times. The chain recombines TRBV6-1 with TRBJ2-7, with 7 bases aligning to TRBD2. Trimming cost V 4 bases and J 1 base; bases outside gene matches: 7. The CDR3 covers 15 residues. Germline values: CDR1 MNHNS, CDR2 SASEGT. This chain's CDR3 is CASSAWEGGSYEQYF. CDR3 DNA sequence: TGTGCCAGCAGTGCCTGGGAGGGAGGGTCCTACGAGCAGTACTTC.

This clone was seen a handful of times. V usage is TRBV28 and J usage is TRBJ2-7; a possible D gene is TRBD1 (5 bases). V lost 6 bases and J lost 2, with 11 bases in between. CDR1 MDHEN and CDR2 SYDVKM come from the germline V gene. The CDR3 has 13 residues. CDR3 loop: CASSPQVTYEQYF. The CDR3 region has the DNA TGTGCCAGCAGCCCACAGGTCACCTACGAGCAGTACTTC. Supplemented by reference TRBV28 and TRBJ2-7, the full variable domain reads DVKVTQSSRYLVKRTGEKVFLECVQDMDHENMFWYRQDPGLGLRLIYFSYDVKMKEKGDIPEGYSVSREKKERFSLILESASTNQTSMYLCASSPQVTYEQYFGPGTRLTVT.

This clone was seen just once. The chain is built from TRBV19 and TRBJ1-4; D is uncertain. CDR1 is LNHDA and CDR2 is SQIVND in the germline V gene (reference sequence). This CDR3 has 16 amino acids. V was clipped by 5 bases and J by 2 bases, with 15 bases between them. The CDR3 DNA reads TGTGCCAGTAGTCCTGCCTATGCAGCGACTAATGAAAAACTGTTTTTT. As protein: CASSPAYAATNEKLFF.

The CDR3 DNA reads as TGTGCTGGGTCTAGCGGGAGGTCATACGAGCAGTACTTC. Protein product: CAGSSGRSYEQYF. The rearrangement links TRBV28 to TRBJ2-5; 11 bases are a match to TRBD2. Judging by the DNA end, TRBJ2-7 fits better; the J call may be wrong. The CDR3 extends over 13 amino acids. Looked up from germline, CDR1 is MDHEN and CDR2 is SYDVKM.

This chain joins TRBV7-2 and TRBJ2-1; D uncertain. This CDR3 is 13 amino acids long. Trimming removed 1 base from V and 8 bases from J, with 9 bases in between. In germline, CDR1 is SGHTA, CDR2 FQGNSA. The CDR3: CASSLVVGDEQFF. CDR3 in DNA: TGTGCCAGCAGCTTAGTAGTTGGGGATGAGCAGTTCTTC.

The chain carries TRBV11-2 and TRBJ2-7; 13 positions match TRBD2. In germline, CDR1 is SGHAT, CDR2 FQNNGV. The CDR3 contains 15 residues. Trimming cost V 5 bases and J 2 bases; bases outside gene matches: 3. The chain's CDR3 is CASSAGLAGAYEQYF. The CDR3 DNA sequence: TGTGCCAGCAGCGCAGGACTAGCGGGGGCCTACGAGCAGTACTTC.

In regard to this clone: Other DNA sequences of this sample code for an identical CDR3. J is TRBJ2-5 and V is TRBV5-1; a possible D gene is TRBD1 (6 bases). The CDR3 covers 15 residues. Germline values: CDR1 SGHRS, CDR2 YFSETQ. V was pared by 0 bases and J by 1 base, with 10 bases between. Written as DNA, the CDR3 is TGCGCCAGCAGCTTGGCCGGGACACCCCAAGAGACCCAGTACTTC. It specifies CASSLAGTPQETQYF.

The chain's CDR3 is CASSLGGGPRRGNEQFF. For the CDR3, the DNA is TGTGCCAGCAGCTTAGGCGGAGGGCCCAGAAGGGGCAATGAGCAGTTCTTC. The chain recombines TRBV11-3 with TRBJ2-1; D may be TRBD2 (6 bases). The germline CDR1 and CDR2 sequences are SGHNT and YENEEA. CDR3 size: 17 residues. V lost 1 base, J lost 6 bases, and 19 bases lay in between.

J is TRBJ2-1 and V is TRBV25-1; 11 bases agree with TRBD2. The germline V gene has CDR1 MGHDK and CDR2 SYGVNS. The CDR3 runs to 16 residues. Trimming at V came to 3 bases and at J to 10 bases, leaving 11 bases not matched to a gene. The CDR3, as DNA: TGTGCCAGCAGTGACCATCCCGGGACTAGCGGAGGAGAGCAGTTCTTC. It is translated as CASSDHPGTSGGEQFF.

As for this clone: This may be a read error, as it is one base from a much larger clone. This chain joins TRBV28 and TRBJ2-7, with D maybe TRBD1 (6 bases). V lost 5 bases and J lost 3, with 17 bases in between. The CDR3 has 15 amino acids. Per germline, CDR1 MDHEN and CDR2 SYDVKM. In DNA, the CDR3 is TGTGCCAGCAGTACCCACACAGGGATCCTCTACGAGCAGTACTTC. This translates into CASSTHTGILYEQYF.

The chain recombines TRBV5-1 with TRBJ2-7; 9 positions agree with TRBD1. V shed 0 bases and J 1 base; nucleotides not matched to a gene: 2. Germline V CDR1 and CDR2: SGHRS, YFSETQ. This CDR3 is 15 amino acids long. In DNA form, the CDR3 reads TGCGCCAGCAGCTTGGGAGGACAGGGGTCCTACGAGCAGTACTTC. It is translated as CASSLGGQGSYEQYF.

The rearrangement joins TRBV11-3 to TRBJ2-3, with D perhaps matching TRBD1 (5 bases). CDR1 and CDR2 (germline): SGHNT, YENEEA. Trimming cost V 5 bases and J 4 bases, with 10 bases left between them. CDR3 length equals 13 residues. The CDR3 sequence: CASSPGIADTQYF. The CDR3 region has the DNA TGTGCCAGCAGCCCAGGGATCGCAGATACGCAGTATTTT. Filled out from reference TRBV11-3 and TRBJ2-3, the complete variable domain reads EAGVVQSPRYKIIEKKQPVAFWCNPISGHNTLYWYLQNLGQGPELLIRYENEEAVDDSQLPKDRFSAERLKGVDSTLKIQPAELGDSAVYLCASSPGIADTQYFGPGTRLTVL.

The chain couples TRBV18 to TRBJ2-5; 7 nucleotides agree with TRBD2. Germline V gene lookup returns CDR1 KGHSH and CDR2 LQKENI. The V gene end was trimmed by 5 bases and the J gene end by 5 bases; junction bases not matched to a gene: 11. This CDR3 contains 15 residues. The CDR3 is CASSSLASVSETQYF. The CDR3 coding sequence is TGTGCCAGCTCATCACTAGCGTCCGTATCGGAGACCCAGTACTTC.

The CDR3 reads CAWSVWGGNRNEQFF. CDR3 sequence (DNA): TGTGCCTGGAGTGTTTGGGGGGGAAATCGCAATGAGCAGTTCTTC. This sequence joins TRBV30 and TRBJ2-1; 7 bases line up with TRBD2. CDR3 length: 15 residues. The germline CDR1 and CDR2 sequences are GTSNPN and SVGIG (reference sequence). Trimming removed 0 bases from V and 6 bases from J; junction bases left unmatched: 8.

The V and J genes are TRBV11-2 and TRBJ2-7; D not certain. Germline values: CDR1 SGHAT, CDR2 FQNNGV. The CDR3 is 15 residues long. Trimming removed 1 base from V and 3 bases from J, with 13 bases in between. In nucleotides, the CDR3 is TGTGCCAGCAGCTTAGGAGGACGAATGTACTACGAGCAGTACTTC. Encoded protein: CASSLGGRMYYEQYF.

The V and J genes are TRBV7-6 and TRBJ2-1; D possibly corresponds to TRBD2 (6 bases). Trimming removed 4 bases at V and 7 bases at J, with 17 bases between. Germline CDR1 is SGHVS and CDR2 is FNYEAQ. The CDR3 runs 15 residues. The CDR3 DNA sequence: TGTGCCAGCAGCTGGGTGGAGGGCCAAGGAAATGAGCAGTTCTTC. This sequence encodes CASSWVEGQGNEQFF.

The V and J genes are TRBV6-1 and TRBJ2-7; no definite D call. Germline CDR1 is MNHNS and CDR2 is SASEGT. CDR3 size: 14 residues. Trimming left V 6 bases short and J 3 bases short, with 15 bases between. The CDR3 reads CASSPEVGRYEQYF. CDR3 coding DNA: TGTGCCAGCAGCCCGGAAGTGGGCCGCTACGAGCAGTACTTC.

The chain joins TRBV2 to TRBJ2-3; unclear D gene. The CDR3 is 12 residues long. With 10 bases removed from V and 4 bases from J, the gap between germline ends came to 12 bases. The germline V gene encodes CDR1 SNHLY and CDR2 FYNNEI. CDR3 amino acids: CANAVVPDTQYF. CDR3 bases: TGTGCCAATGCGGTGGTCCCAGATACGCAGTATTTT.

This chain connects TRBV29-1 to TRBJ1-2, with 11 bases that match TRBD1. The germline V gene encodes CDR1 SQVTM and CDR2 ANQGSEA. The V segment lost 5 bases and the J segment 7 bases; nucleotides outside the gene matches: 9. The length of the CDR3 is 14 residues. CDR3 coding DNA: TGCAGCGTTCTCGACCCGGACAGGGGGCCTGGCTACACCTTC. This translates into CSVLDPDRGPGYTF.

The chain couples TRBV7-6 to TRBJ2-7, with 9 bases fitting TRBD1. CDR3 length equals 14 residues. Germline V gene data show CDR1 as SGHVS and CDR2 as FNYEAQ. J gave up 4 bases and V 4 bases, and 5 bases lay outside the gene matches. The CDR3 DNA sequence: TGTGCCAGCAGCTCCGGGACAGGGAAGTACGAGCAGTACTTC. Translation gives CASSSGTGKYEQYF.

V usage is TRBV15 and J usage is TRBJ2-5, with 9 bases matching TRBD2. The J call is in doubt because the DNA end fits TRBJ2-7 better. The CDR3 extends over 14 amino acids. Germline V gene sequence: CDR1 LNHNV, CDR2 YYDKDF (reference sequence). This CDR3 reads CATSRAGSGSEQYF. The CDR3 bases are TGTGCCACCAGCAGAGCGGGTAGCGGGAGCGAGCAGTACTTC.

V usage is TRBV25-1 and J usage is TRBJ2-1; 9 bases fit TRBD2. J gave up 0 bases and V 4 bases, and 4 bases lay outside the gene matches. Germline V gene lookup returns CDR1 MGHDK and CDR2 SYGVNS. The CDR3 runs to 16 residues. The DNA of the CDR3 is TGTGCCAGCAGTGCTCTAGCGGGGATCTCCTACAATGAGCAGTTCTTC. This sequence encodes CASSALAGISYNEQFF.

V usage is TRBV9 and J usage is TRBJ2-7, with D possibly TRBD2 on 6 matching bases. This CDR3 spans 13 amino acids. V was trimmed by 0 bases and J by 5 bases, leaving 9 bases between them. Germline loops: CDR1 SGDLS, CDR2 YYNGEE. CDR3 sequence reads: CASSVGPGDEQYF. CDR3 DNA sequence: TGTGCCAGCAGCGTAGGTCCGGGGGACGAGCAGTACTTC.

CDR3 region: CASRRSCLAGGLYEQYF. The CDR3 DNA reads TGTGCCAGCCGTAGGAGCTGCCTAGCGGGAGGACTATACGAGCAGTACTTC. The chain links TRBV2 to TRBJ2-7, with 11 bases fitting TRBD2. Germline assignment: CDR1 SNHLY and CDR2 FYNNEI. V lost 8 bases and J lost 4; bases outside the gene matches: 16. The CDR3 contains 17 residues.

The V gene is TRBV4-1, the J gene TRBJ2-1; 8 positions match TRBD1. The J segment lost 4 bases and the V segment lost 1 base, leaving 12 bases of the junction unmatched. CDR1 and CDR2 from the germline V gene are MGHRA and YSYEKL. This CDR3 contains 18 residues. CDR3 coding DNA: TGCGCCAGCAGCCAAGGAGAACCTCGGACAGGGCTTTACAATGAGCAGTTCTTC. Its protein is CASSQGEPRTGLYNEQFF.

V is TRBV28 and J is TRBJ1-4; D unclear. Germline CDR1 and CDR2: MDHEN and SYDVKM. Trimming removed 3 bases from V and 0 bases from J, with 11 bases in between. This CDR3 comprises 16 residues. CDR3 sequence reads: CASSFSGFATNEKLFF. The CDR3 coding sequence is TGTGCCAGCAGTTTCTCAGGATTTGCAACTAATGAAAAACTGTTTTTT.

The chain uses TRBV5-8 and TRBJ2-7, with D unclear. The CDR3 extends over 16 amino acids. The germline V gene encodes CDR1 SGHTS and CDR2 YDEGEE. Trimming removed 4 bases at V and 4 bases at J, with 21 bases between. The CDR3 protein is CASSQRTAPPEYEQYF. The CDR3 coding sequence is TGTGCCAGCAGCCAAAGGACCGCCCCTCCAGAGTACGAGCAGTACTTC.